This T cell receptor (beta chain) was recovered during a study of blood T cell repertoires in COVID-19. Sequencing was performed with immunoSEQ multiplex PCR; in TCRdb, only in-frame clones are kept and a portion is missing. Of approximately 100,000 clones in the sample, roughly nine tenths are singletons; the top ten hold approximately 5%. V shed 10 bases and J shed 3 bases, with 15 bases lying between them. Germline CDR1 MNHNY, CDR2 SVGAGI (reference sequence). This CDR3 spans 13 amino acids. The clonotype was recovered from a man aged 65 to 85 with acute or convalescent COVID-19. Sequenced material: peripheral blood. The J gene is TRBJ1-1, the V gene TRBV6-6, with D hard to call. The DNA of the CDR3 is TGTGCCACCCTCCCCGAGGGCTACACTGAAGCTTTCTTT. This gives the protein CATLPEGYTEAFF.